The clone carrying this T cell receptor beta chain has a single count. The antigen is unknown. These data come from a study of cytomegalovirus exposure and HLA in healthy donors. Looking at the study overall: Researchers found that roughly 81% of 350 to 500 genotyped donors fell within the Caucasian-associated ancestry cluster. Study-wide points: The availability of immune exposure information extended only to CMV serostatus. The dataset shows that most TCR sequences were rare, while some public TCRs occurred in many donors.

13 Jbeta primers and 60 Vbeta primers were used for the PCR. Measured with immunoSEQ multiplex PCR; TCRdb has only the in-frame clones, and not every one. The table lists roughly 200,000 clones, approximately 85% of them singletons. Although they were nominally healthy when sampled, donors likely had unrecorded immune exposures. The TCR comes from a girl between 5 and 17 years old in good health and CMV-seropositive. The sample comprised PBMCs.

The CDR3 loop is CASSPLVAGYNEQFF. The CDR3 DNA follows: TGTGCCAGCTCACCTTTGGTAGCGGGGTACAATGAGCAGTTCTTC. The chain employs TRBV18 and TRBJ2-1; 8 positions match TRBD2. This CDR3 contains 15 residues. V shed 3 bases, J shed 4 bases, and the junction held 5 bases outside the gene matches. Germline CDR1 KGHSH, CDR2 LQKENI.